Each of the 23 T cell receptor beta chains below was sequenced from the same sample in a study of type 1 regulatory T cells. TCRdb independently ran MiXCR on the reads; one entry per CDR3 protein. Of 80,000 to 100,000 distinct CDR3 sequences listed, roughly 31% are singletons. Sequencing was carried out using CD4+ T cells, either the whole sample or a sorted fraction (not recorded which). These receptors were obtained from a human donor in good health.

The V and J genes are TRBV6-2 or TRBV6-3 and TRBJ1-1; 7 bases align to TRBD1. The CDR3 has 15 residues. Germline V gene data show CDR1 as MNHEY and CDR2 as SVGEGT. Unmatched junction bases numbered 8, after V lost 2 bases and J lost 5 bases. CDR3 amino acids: CASSYLRQGRTEAFF. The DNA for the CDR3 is TGTGCCAGCAGTTACCTCCGACAGGGTCGGACTGAAGCTTTCTTT.

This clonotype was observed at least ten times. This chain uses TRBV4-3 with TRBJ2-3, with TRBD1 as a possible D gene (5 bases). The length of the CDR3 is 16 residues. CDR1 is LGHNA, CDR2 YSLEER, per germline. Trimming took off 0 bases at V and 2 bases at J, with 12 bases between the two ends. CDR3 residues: CASSQEAGGATDTQYF. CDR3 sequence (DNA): TGCGCCAGCAGCCAAGAAGCAGGTGGGGCCACAGATACGCAGTATTTT.

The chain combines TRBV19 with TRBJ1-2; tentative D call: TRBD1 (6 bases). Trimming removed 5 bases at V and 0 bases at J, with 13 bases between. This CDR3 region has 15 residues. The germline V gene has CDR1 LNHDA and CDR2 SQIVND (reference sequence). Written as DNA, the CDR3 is TGTGCCAGTAGTTCAGCGCAGGGGACTAACTATGGCTACACCTTC. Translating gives CASSSAQGTNYGYTF.

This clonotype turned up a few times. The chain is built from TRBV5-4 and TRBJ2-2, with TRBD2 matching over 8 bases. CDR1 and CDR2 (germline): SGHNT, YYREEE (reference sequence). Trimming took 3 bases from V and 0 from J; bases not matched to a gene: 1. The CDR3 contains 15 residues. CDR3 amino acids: CASSSTSANTGELFF. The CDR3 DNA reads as TGTGCCAGCAGCTCGACTAGCGCGAACACCGGGGAGCTGTTTTTT.

The CDR3 loop reads CASSFEGVGGELFF. The CDR3 nucleotides are TGTGCCAGCAGCTTTGAGGGGGTCGGCGGGGAGCTGTTTTTT. The gene calls are TRBV5-8 and TRBJ2-2; TRBD1 might be the D (6 bases). V lost 2 bases and J lost 7, with 12 bases in between. Germline lookup yields CDR1 SGHTS and CDR2 YDEGEE. The CDR3 extends over 14 amino acids.

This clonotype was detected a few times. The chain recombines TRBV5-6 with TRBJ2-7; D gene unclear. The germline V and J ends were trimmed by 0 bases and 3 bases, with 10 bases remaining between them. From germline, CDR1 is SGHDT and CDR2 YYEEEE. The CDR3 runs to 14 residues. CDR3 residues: CASSLGGNDYEQYF. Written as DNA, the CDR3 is TGTGCCAGCAGCTTGGGGGGAAATGACTACGAGCAGTACTTC.

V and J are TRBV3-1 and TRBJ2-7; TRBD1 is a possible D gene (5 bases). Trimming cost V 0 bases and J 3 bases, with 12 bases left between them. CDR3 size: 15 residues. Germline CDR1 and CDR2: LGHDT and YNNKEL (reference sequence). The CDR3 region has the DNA TGTGCCAGCAGCCAAGAAAGGGGAAGGATCTACGAGCAGTACTTC. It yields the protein CASSQERGRIYEQYF.

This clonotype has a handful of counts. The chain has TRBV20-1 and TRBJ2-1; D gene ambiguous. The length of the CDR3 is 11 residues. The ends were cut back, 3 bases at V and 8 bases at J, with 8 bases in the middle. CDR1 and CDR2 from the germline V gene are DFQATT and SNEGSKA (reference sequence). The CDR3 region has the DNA TGCAGTGCTAGGCCGGGCGATGAGCAGTTCTTC. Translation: CSARPGDEQFF.

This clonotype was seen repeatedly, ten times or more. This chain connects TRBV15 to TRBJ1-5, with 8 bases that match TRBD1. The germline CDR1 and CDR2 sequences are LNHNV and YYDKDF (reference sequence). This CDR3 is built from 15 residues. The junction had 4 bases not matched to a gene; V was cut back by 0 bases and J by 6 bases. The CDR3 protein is CATSRDGTGRQPQHF. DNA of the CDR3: TGTGCCACCAGCAGAGATGGGACAGGCCGTCAGCCCCAGCATTTT.

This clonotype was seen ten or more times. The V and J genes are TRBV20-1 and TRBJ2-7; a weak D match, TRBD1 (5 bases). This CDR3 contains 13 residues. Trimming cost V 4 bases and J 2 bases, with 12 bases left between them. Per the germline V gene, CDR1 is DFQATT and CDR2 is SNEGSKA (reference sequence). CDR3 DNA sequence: TGCAGTGCTAAAGGGGCCACCCCCTACGAGCAGTACTTC. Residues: CSAKGATPYEQYF.

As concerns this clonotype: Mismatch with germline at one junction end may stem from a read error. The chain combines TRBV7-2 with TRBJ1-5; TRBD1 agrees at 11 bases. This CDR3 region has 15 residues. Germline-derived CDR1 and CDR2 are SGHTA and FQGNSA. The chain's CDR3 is CASSPGQGANRPQHF. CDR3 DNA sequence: TGTGCCAGCAGTCCTGGACAGGGGGCAAATCGGCCCCAGCATTTT.

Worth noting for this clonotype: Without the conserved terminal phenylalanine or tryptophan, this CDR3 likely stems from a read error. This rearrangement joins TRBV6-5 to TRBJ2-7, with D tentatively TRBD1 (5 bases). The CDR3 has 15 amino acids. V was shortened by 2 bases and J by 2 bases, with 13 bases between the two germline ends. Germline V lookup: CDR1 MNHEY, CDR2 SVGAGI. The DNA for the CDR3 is TGTGCCAGCAGTTACGCGTCTAGGGGTCCCTACGAGCAGTACATC. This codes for CASSYASRGPYEQYI.

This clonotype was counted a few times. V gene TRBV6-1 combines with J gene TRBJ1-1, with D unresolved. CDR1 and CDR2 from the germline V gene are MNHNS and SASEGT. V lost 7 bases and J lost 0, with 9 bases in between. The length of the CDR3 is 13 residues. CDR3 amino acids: CASISLMNTEAFF. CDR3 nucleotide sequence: TGTGCCAGCATTAGTCTGATGAACACTGAAGCTTTCTTT.

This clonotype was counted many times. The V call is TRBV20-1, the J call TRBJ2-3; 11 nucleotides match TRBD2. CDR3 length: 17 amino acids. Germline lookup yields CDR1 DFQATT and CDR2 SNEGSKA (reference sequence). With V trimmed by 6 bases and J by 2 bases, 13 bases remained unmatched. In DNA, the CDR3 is TGCAGTGCCCGTCCGGGTAGCGGGAGGGTTTTCACAGATACGCAGTATTTT. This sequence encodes CSARPGSGRVFTDTQYF.

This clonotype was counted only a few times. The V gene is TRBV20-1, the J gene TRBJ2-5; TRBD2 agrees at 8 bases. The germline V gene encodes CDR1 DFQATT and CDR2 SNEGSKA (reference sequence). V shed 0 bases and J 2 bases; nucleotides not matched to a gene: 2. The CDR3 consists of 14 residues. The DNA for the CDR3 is TGCAGTGCTAGAGAGACTAGCGCACAAGAGACCCAGTACTTC. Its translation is CSARETSAQETQYF.

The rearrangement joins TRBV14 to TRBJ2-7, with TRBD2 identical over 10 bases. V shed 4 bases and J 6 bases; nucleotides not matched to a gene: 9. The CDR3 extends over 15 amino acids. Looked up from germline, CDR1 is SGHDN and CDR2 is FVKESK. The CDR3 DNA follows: TGTGCCAGCAGCCCACTAGCGGGATTGGACACCGAGCAGTACTTC. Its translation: CASSPLAGLDTEQYF.

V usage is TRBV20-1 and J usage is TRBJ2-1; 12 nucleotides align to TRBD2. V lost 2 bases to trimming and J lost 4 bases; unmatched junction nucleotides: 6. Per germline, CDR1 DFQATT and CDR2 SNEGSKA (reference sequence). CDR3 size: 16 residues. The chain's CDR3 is CSARSPSGRVYNEQFF. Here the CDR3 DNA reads TGCAGTGCTAGATCACCTAGCGGGAGGGTATACAATGAGCAGTTCTTC.

As DNA, the CDR3 is TGTGCCAGCAGTCCAATAACACTAGCGGGAGTCGTCACCGGGGAGCTGTTTTTT. This codes for CASSPITLAGVVTGELFF. V is TRBV12-3 or TRBV12-4 and J is TRBJ2-2; 11 nucleotides align to TRBD2. The CDR3 extends over 18 amino acids. J gave up 4 bases and V 5 bases, and 12 bases lay outside the gene matches.

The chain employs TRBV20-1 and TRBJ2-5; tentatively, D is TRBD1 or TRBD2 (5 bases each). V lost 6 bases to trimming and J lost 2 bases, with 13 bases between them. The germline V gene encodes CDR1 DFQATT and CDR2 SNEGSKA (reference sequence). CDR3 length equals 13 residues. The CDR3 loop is CSARTGLQETQYF. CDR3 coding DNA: TGCAGTGCAAGAACAGGACTTCAAGAGACCCAGTACTTC.

The CDR3 loop reads CSVSFGTGGEQPQHF. In DNA, the CDR3 is TGCAGCGTTTCTTTCGGGACAGGGGGTGAGCAGCCCCAGCATTTT. The chain links TRBV29-1 to TRBJ1-5; 11 bases match TRBD1. J lost 7 bases, V lost 5 bases, and 10 bases had no gene match. Germline V gives CDR1 SQVTM, CDR2 ANQGSEA. The CDR3 covers 15 residues.

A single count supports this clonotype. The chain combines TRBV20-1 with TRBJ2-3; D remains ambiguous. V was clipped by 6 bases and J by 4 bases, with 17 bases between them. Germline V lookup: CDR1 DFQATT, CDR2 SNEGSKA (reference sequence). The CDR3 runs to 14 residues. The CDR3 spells CSAATRARPDTQYF. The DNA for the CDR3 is TGCAGTGCCGCCACCCGGGCTCGGCCAGATACGCAGTATTTT.

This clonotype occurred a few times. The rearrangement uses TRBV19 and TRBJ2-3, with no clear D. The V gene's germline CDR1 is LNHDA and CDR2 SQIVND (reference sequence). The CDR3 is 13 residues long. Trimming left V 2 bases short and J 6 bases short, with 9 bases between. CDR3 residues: CASSILHPDTQYF. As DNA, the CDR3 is TGTGCCAGTAGTATACTACACCCGGATACGCAGTATTTT.

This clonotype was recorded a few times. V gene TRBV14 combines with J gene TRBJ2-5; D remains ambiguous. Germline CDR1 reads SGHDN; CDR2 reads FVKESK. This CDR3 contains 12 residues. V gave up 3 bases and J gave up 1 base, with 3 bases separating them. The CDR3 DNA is TGTGCCAGCAGCCATACCCAAGAGACCCAGTACTTC. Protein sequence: CASSHTQETQYF.